This T cell receptor (beta chain) is from a study of T cells in Graves' hyperthyroidism and ophthalmopathy. Study conclusions and caveats: Model predictions of ophthalmopathy came a median roughly 6.4 months before onset.

Trimming removed 1 base from V and 5 bases from J; junction bases left unmatched: 7. This CDR3 is 16 amino acids long. RNA transcripts were the template for amplifying TCR beta CDR3 regions. The HTBI set primed first-round TCR CDR3 RT-PCR. TCRdb re-derived calls from the multiplex PCR reads in MiXCR, one entry per CDR3 protein. Of hundreds of thousands of distinct CDR3 sequences detected, about 14% appear once; the ten largest clones hold approximately 13%. This clonotype appeared many times. Its antigen is as yet unknown. The specimen was blood. This TCR was recovered from a woman aged 50 to 65 with Graves' ophthalmopathy. The rearrangement joins TRBV12-3 or TRBV12-4 to TRBJ2-3; 9 bases align to TRBD2. The CDR3 sequence: CASSLELAGQQDTQYF. The CDR3 nucleotides read TGTGCCAGCAGTTTAGAGCTAGCGGGACAGCAAGATACGCAGTATTTT.